The 14 T cell receptor beta chains given below trace back to one sample, sequenced in a study of OX40 agonist ivuxolimab in advanced cancers. TCRdb's table, derived via immunoSEQ multiplex PCR, lists solely in-frame clones and lacks some. The sample consists of over 75,000 clones, roughly 93% of them appearing once. This material consisted of CD4+ or CD8+ T cells sorted from blood, taken in a trial of the OX40 agonist ivuxolimab. The receptors were gathered from an adult with an advanced solid tumor such as melanoma, head and neck, liver or kidney cancer.

Here the CDR3 reads CASSDIRGEKLFF. Written as DNA, the CDR3 is TGTGCCAGTAGTGACATCAGGGGGGAAAAACTGTTTTTT. V is TRBV19 and J is TRBJ1-4; TRBD1 aligns across 7 bases. There are 13 residues in the CDR3. Germline CDR1 reads LNHDA; CDR2 reads SQIVND (reference sequence). V dropped 5 bases and J dropped 8; count of bases not matched to a gene: 5.

This clone has only one observation. The rearrangement links TRBV6-5 to TRBJ2-1, with TRBD1 as a possible D gene (6 bases). CDR1 and CDR2 from the germline V gene are MNHEY and SVGAGI. V dropped 5 bases and J dropped 15 bases, with 20 bases sitting between them. The CDR3 runs to 13 residues. CDR3 in DNA: TGTGCCAGCAGTCCGGCCACAGGGCCGTACTCGTTCTTC. Its translation is CASSPATGPYSFF.

In DNA form, the CDR3 reads TGCGCCAGCAGCTTGGCGGTTTCAGCCGTATTGGGCTACGAGCAGTACTTC. Its protein is CASSLAVSAVLGYEQYF. V usage is TRBV5-1 and J usage is TRBJ2-7; D unclear. The CDR3 extends over 17 amino acids. Germline CDR1 reads SGHRS; CDR2 reads YFSETQ. Trimming pared 0 bases from V and 3 bases from J, leaving 19 bases between.

This chain uses TRBV4-1 with TRBJ2-7; 9 nucleotides agree with TRBD2. J was trimmed by 3 bases and V by 0 bases; bases with no gene match: 6. The CDR3 extends over 16 amino acids. Germline CDR1 and CDR2: MGHRA and YSYEKL. In DNA form, the CDR3 reads TGCGCCAGCAGCCAAGACCTTAGCGGGAGAGTCTACGAGCAGTACTTC. Amino acid sequence: CASSQDLSGRVYEQYF.

This rearrangement joins TRBV29-1 to TRBJ2-7, with 7 bases aligning to TRBD1. With V trimmed by 4 bases and J by 7 bases, 10 bases remained unmatched. The germline V gene encodes CDR1 SQVTM and CDR2 ANQGSEA. The CDR3 totals 13 residues. The CDR3 bases are TGCAGCGTTGGTCCACAGGGGTCGAGGGAGCAGTACTTC. The encoded protein is CSVGPQGSREQYF.

This clone was observed a handful of times. This chain links TRBV2 with TRBJ2-2; D is ambiguous. This CDR3 is 12 amino acids long. Trimming left V 6 bases short and J 1 base short, with 3 bases between. CDR1 is SNHLY, CDR2 FYNNEI, per germline. CDR3 protein: CASRRNTGELFF. In nucleotides, the CDR3 is TGTGCCAGCAGAAGGAACACCGGGGAGCTGTTTTTT.

V gene TRBV14 combines with J gene TRBJ1-5, with D tentatively TRBD1 (5 bases). CDR1 and CDR2 from the germline V gene are SGHDN and FVKESK. The CDR3 sequence is 14 residues long. The V end was cut by 2 bases, the J end by 11 bases, with 16 bases between. The CDR3 nucleotides read TGTGCCAGCAGCCAATCGGGACGGCCTGACGCCCAGCATTTT. It yields the protein CASSQSGRPDAQHF.

The CDR3 spells CASSDQRVRTYEQYF. In nucleotides, the CDR3 is TGTGCCAGCAGCGACCAGCGGGTGCGAACCTACGAGCAGTACTTC. This chain connects TRBV6-1 to TRBJ2-7; a weak D match, TRBD2 (6 bases). Trimming removed 6 bases at V and 2 bases at J, with 17 bases between. The CDR3 extends over 15 amino acids. Germline-derived CDR1 and CDR2 are MNHNS and SASEGT.

J is TRBJ2-7 and V is TRBV5-1, with D possibly matching TRBD2 (8 bases). The CDR3 consists of 15 residues. The V gene lost 6 bases and the J gene lost 4 bases, with 20 bases spanning the gap. Germline V gene data show CDR1 as SGHRS and CDR2 as YFSETQ. The CDR3 DNA reads as TGCGCCAGCACCAGAGGGGGCGCGGGAGGTTACGAGCAGTACTTC. Its protein is CASTRGGAGGYEQYF. The full variable domain, rest sourced from reference TRBV5-1 and TRBJ2-7, is KAGVTQTPRYLIKTRGQQVTLSCSPISGHRSVSWYQQTPGQGLQFLFEYFSETQRNKGNFPGRFSGRQFSNSRSEMNVSTLELGDSALYLCASTRGGAGGYEQYFGPGTRLTVT.

This chain uses TRBV28 with TRBJ2-1; D not certain. This CDR3 region has 12 residues. Germline V CDR1 and CDR2: MDHEN, SYDVKM. The ends were cut back, 6 bases at V and 8 bases at J, with 11 bases in the middle. CDR3: CASSTLRHEQFF. CDR3 sequence (DNA): TGTGCCAGCAGCACACTGCGCCATGAGCAGTTCTTC.

The sample holds one count of this clone. This rearrangement joins TRBV7-2 to TRBJ2-2, with 7 bases identical to TRBD1. V shed 1 base and J 5 bases; nucleotides not matched to a gene: 7. CDR1 is SGHTA, CDR2 FQGNSA, per germline. This CDR3 has 16 residues. The CDR3 spells CASSLGHRGSTGELFF. The CDR3 DNA reads as TGTGCCAGCAGCTTAGGGCACAGGGGATCTACCGGGGAGCTGTTTTTT.

The chain joins TRBV11-3 to TRBJ2-3; maybe TRBD2 (6 bases). V was pared by 5 bases and J by 5 bases, with 14 bases between. The CDR3 loop spans 14 amino acids. Per the germline V gene, CDR1 is SGHNT and CDR2 is YENEEA. The CDR3 loop is CASSLGTSLDTQYF. DNA for the CDR3: TGTGCCAGCAGCCTTGGGACTTCCTTAGATACGCAGTATTTT.

The chain joins TRBV7-2 to TRBJ2-7, with 7 positions matching TRBD2. Germline V gene lookup returns CDR1 SGHTA and CDR2 FQGNSA. This CDR3 has 19 residues. V trimming: 1 base; J trimming: 0 bases; junction bases outside the gene matches: 15. In nucleotides, the CDR3 is TGTGCCAGCAGCTTAGTCGTCCAAACTCCGACTAGCTCCTCCTACGAGCAGTACTTC. Encoded protein: CASSLVVQTPTSSSYEQYF.

CDR3 protein: CASSNLSRTDTQYF. The CDR3 region has the DNA TGTGCCAGCAGCAATTTATCTCGCACAGATACGCAGTATTTT. The V gene is TRBV21-1, the J gene TRBJ2-3; the table gives TRBD2 as D, unverified against the DNA. TRBV21-1 is termed a pseudogene. The CDR3 extends over 14 amino acids.